What follows are 26 T cell receptor beta chains derived from one specimen sequenced in a study of PD-1 blockade in classical Hodgkin lymphoma. Each and every patient relapsed after autologous stem cell transplantation, and patients got differing brentuximab vedotin exposure. Some clones are missing from TCRdb's copy, which holds only in-frame ones; the method was immunoSEQ multiplex PCR. The sample has more than 12,000 clones; about 86% are singletons. Sample: peripheral blood mononuclear cells (PBMCs), taken at baseline. Receptor source: a human donor with classical Hodgkin lymphoma.

V and J are TRBV28 and TRBJ1-2; 8 bases match TRBD1. This CDR3 is built from 12 residues. Germline V gene data show CDR1 as MDHEN and CDR2 as SYDVKM. V shed 9 bases, J shed 4 bases, and the junction held 4 bases outside the gene matches. The CDR3 region has the DNA TGTGCCAGTGGACAGGGAATCTATGGCTACACCTTC. This translates into CASGQGIYGYTF.

The chain is built from TRBV7-3 and TRBJ1-1; 7 bases map to TRBD1. The CDR3 has 13 residues. Germline V CDR1 and CDR2: SGHTA, FQGTGA. V lost 6 bases and J lost 1; bases outside the gene matches: 2. For the CDR3, the DNA is TGTGCCAGCAGAGAGGGGGCGAACACTGAAGCTTTCTTT. Amino acids: CASREGANTEAFF.

This chain links TRBV30 with TRBJ2-1, with TRBD1 matching 7 bases. The V and J ends lost 7 bases and 4 bases, in that order; junction bases with no gene match: 4. Germline V gene data show CDR1 as GTSNPN and CDR2 as SVGIG (reference sequence). This CDR3 has 12 amino acids. CDR3 in DNA: TGTGCCTTCCGGGACAGTTACAATGAGCAGTTCTTC. Amino acid sequence: CAFRDSYNEQFF.

The genes are TRBV11-2 and TRBJ2-1; no definite D call. The CDR3 covers 14 residues. The germline V and J ends were trimmed by 5 bases and 1 base, with 9 bases remaining between them. Per the germline V gene, CDR1 is SGHAT and CDR2 is FQNNGV. The CDR3 DNA is TGTGCCAGCAGCCCCCTTACTTCCTACAATGAGCAGTTCTTC. Translated, it gives CASSPLTSYNEQFF.

Comment on this clone: This sample also contains other DNA sequences that code for the same CDR3. CDR3 in amino acids: CASSPGTSGSNEQFF. Written as DNA, the CDR3 is TGTGCCAGCAGCCCCGGGACTAGCGGGAGCAATGAGCAGTTCTTC. This chain connects TRBV27 to TRBJ2-1, with TRBD2 matching 14 bases. Per germline, CDR1 MNHEY and CDR2 SMNVEV (reference sequence). The CDR3 has 15 residues. V lost 6 bases to trimming and J lost 6 bases; unmatched junction nucleotides: 4.

The chain employs TRBV7-2 and TRBJ1-3; D uncertain. Between the trimmed V and J ends, which lost 1 base and 4 bases, there was a span of 11 bases. The CDR3 sequence is 15 residues long. Looked up from germline, CDR1 is SGHTA and CDR2 is FQGNSA. The CDR3 loop reads CASSLVWGGGNTIYF. The CDR3 coding sequence is TGTGCCAGCAGCTTAGTATGGGGTGGGGGAAACACCATATATTTT.

This clone was counted between two and nine times. The rearrangement joins TRBV11-3 to TRBJ1-2; D remains ambiguous. In germline, CDR1 is SGHNT, CDR2 YENEEA. This CDR3 has 13 residues. V was pared by 5 bases and J by 5 bases, with 12 bases between. The CDR3 DNA reads TGTGCCAGCAGCCCCCCGGATAGTTATGGCTACACCTTC. As protein: CASSPPDSYGYTF.

The rearrangement uses TRBV9 and TRBJ2-1; D may be TRBD1 (5 bases). V shed 0 bases and J shed 2 bases, with 6 bases lying between them. CDR3 length: 14 residues. Germline CDR1 SGDLS, CDR2 YYNGEE. CDR3: CASSVEQAYNEQFF. CDR3 bases: TGTGCCAGCAGCGTAGAACAGGCCTACAATGAGCAGTTCTTC.

This clone was seen just once. J is TRBJ2-5 and V is TRBV7-8; 9 bases line up with TRBD1. The CDR3 length is 17 residues. Trimming removed 1 base from V and 4 bases from J; junction bases left unmatched: 10. Germline CDR1 reads SGHVS; CDR2 reads FQNEAQ. DNA for the CDR3: TGTGCCAGCAGCTTAGGGGCAGGGACAGGGATTAGAGAGACCCAGTACTTC. As protein: CASSLGAGTGIRETQYF.

J is TRBJ2-1 and V is TRBV19, with 11 bases fitting TRBD2. V shed 5 bases, J shed 4 bases, and the junction held 4 bases outside the gene matches. This CDR3 is built from 15 residues. Per the germline V gene, CDR1 is LNHDA and CDR2 is SQIVND (reference sequence). The CDR3 nucleotides read TGTGCCAGTAGTCCGGGACTAGCGGAATACAATGAGCAGTTCTTC. As protein: CASSPGLAEYNEQFF.

The chain uses TRBV9 and TRBJ1-1; D gene uncertain. The CDR3 totals 14 residues. Germline CDR1 SGDLS, CDR2 YYNGEE. V shed 0 bases and J shed 5 bases, with 11 bases lying between them. CDR3 nucleotides: TGTGCCAGCAGCGTAGCCGGGAGCTGGACTGAAGCTTTCTTT. Its translation is CASSVAGSWTEAFF. Looking up the rest from reference TRBV9 and TRBJ1-1 gives the full variable domain: DSGVTQTPKHLITATGQRVTLRCSPRSGDLSVYWYQQSLDQGLQFLIQYYNGEERAKGNILERFSAQQFPDLHSELNLSSLELGDSALYFCASSVAGSWTEAFFGQGTRLTVV.

The rearrangement joins TRBV10-1 to TRBJ2-1; D could derive from TRBD1 or TRBD2 (5 bases each). CDR3 size: 14 residues. In germline, CDR1 is WNHNN, CDR2 SYGVQD (reference sequence). The V gene lost 2 bases and the J gene lost 3 bases, with 8 bases spanning the gap. The DNA of the CDR3 is TGCGCCAGCAGTGAGGAGGGGTACTACAATGAGCAGTTCTTC. Amino acid sequence: CASSEEGYYNEQFF.

The chain has TRBV6-5 and TRBJ2-1, with D unclear. The CDR3 contains 14 residues. V was shortened by 3 bases and J by 5 bases, with 11 bases between the two germline ends. The germline V gene encodes CDR1 MNHEY and CDR2 SVGAGI. For the CDR3, the DNA is TGTGCCAGCAGTTATTCGATAGGGAACAATGAGCAGTTCTTC. Translation gives CASSYSIGNNEQFF.

This chain links TRBV6-5 with TRBJ2-2, with a possible D match to TRBD1 (5 bases). Trimming cost V 2 bases and J 8 bases, with 9 bases left between them. The CDR3 loop spans 13 amino acids. Germline V gives CDR1 MNHEY, CDR2 SVGAGI. This CDR3 is CASSYLREGELFF. The CDR3 DNA reads TGTGCCAGCAGTTACCTCAGGGAAGGGGAGCTGTTTTTT.

The chain couples TRBV5-1 to TRBJ2-5; 10 bases agree with TRBD1. After removal of 3 bases from V and 2 bases from J, the junction contained 7 bases not matched to a gene. Germline assignment: CDR1 SGHRS and CDR2 YFSETQ. The length of the CDR3 is 16 residues. The CDR3 sequence is CASSSGQGGRQETQYF. CDR3 nucleotide sequence: TGCGCCAGCAGCTCCGGACAGGGGGGGCGGCAAGAGACCCAGTACTTC.

This chain uses TRBV13 with TRBJ2-1; D gene unclear. The CDR3 covers 13 residues. Looked up from germline, CDR1 is PRHDT and CDR2 is FYEKMQ (reference sequence). V gave up 4 bases and J gave up 7 bases, with 11 bases separating them. The CDR3 DNA follows: TGTGCCAGCAGCTCCAACCCGTTGAATGAGCAGTTCTTC. Its protein is CASSSNPLNEQFF.

J is TRBJ1-2 and V is TRBV5-6; D gene ambiguous. Trimming took off 0 bases at V and 2 bases at J, with 14 bases between the two ends. CDR1 and CDR2 (germline): SGHDT, YYEEEE. There are 16 residues in the CDR3. The CDR3 region has the DNA TGTGCCAGCAGCTTGGGTCCTGGAAGGCGGAACTATGGCTACACCTTC. Translation gives CASSLGPGRRNYGYTF.

This chain uses TRBV2 with TRBJ2-7; unclear D gene. Germline CDR1 SNHLY, CDR2 FYNNEI. Trimming pared 5 bases from V and 5 bases from J, leaving 19 bases between. CDR3 length equals 15 residues. CDR3 protein: CASSSRVMVRDEQYF. CDR3 DNA: TGTGCCAGCAGTTCAAGGGTAATGGTAAGGGACGAGCAGTACTTC.

The rearrangement joins TRBV25-1 to TRBJ1-2, with D unclear. V was pared by 7 bases and J by 8 bases, with 11 bases between. This CDR3 spans 11 amino acids. Germline lookup yields CDR1 MGHDK and CDR2 SYGVNS. The CDR3 is CASTKGNGYTF. CDR3 bases: TGTGCCAGCACTAAGGGAAACGGCTACACCTTC.

This clone was recorded once. The V and J genes are TRBV7-9 and TRBJ1-1; TRBD1 is a possible D gene (5 bases). Germline assignment: CDR1 SEHNR and CDR2 FQNEAQ (reference sequence). This CDR3 has 14 amino acids. With 5 bases removed from V and 1 base from J, the gap between germline ends came to 11 bases. CDR3: CASSPIDRNTEAFF. For the CDR3, the DNA is TGTGCCAGCAGCCCGATCGACAGGAACACTGAAGCTTTCTTT.

For the CDR3, the DNA is TGTGCCAGCAGCGTTTCAGGGGTCACTGAAGCTTTCTTT. Translation: CASSVSGVTEAFF. J is TRBJ1-1 and V is TRBV9, with D perhaps matching TRBD1 (6 bases). The length of the CDR3 is 13 residues. Per the germline V gene, CDR1 is SGDLS and CDR2 is YYNGEE. V gave up 2 bases and J gave up 4 bases, with 9 bases separating them.

This chain connects TRBV6-5 to TRBJ1-6; D is unclear. Deletions cut 2 bases from V and 5 bases from J, with 7 bases between. The CDR3 is 14 residues long. Germline V gene sequence: CDR1 MNHEY, CDR2 SVGAGI. The CDR3 is CASSYRLDNSPLHF. The CDR3, as DNA: TGTGCCAGCAGTTACAGGCTGGATAATTCACCCCTCCACTTT.

This chain joins TRBV4-3 and TRBJ1-2, with D maybe TRBD1 (5 bases). The CDR3 loop spans 13 amino acids. CDR1 is LGHNA, CDR2 YSLEER, per germline. V was shortened by 4 bases and J by 6 bases, with 12 bases between the two germline ends. The CDR3 spells CASSPYGGDGYTF. In nucleotides, the CDR3 is TGCGCCAGCAGCCCCTACGGGGGTGATGGCTACACCTTC.

The chain combines TRBV4-2 with TRBJ2-7, with TRBD2 matching over 10 bases. The CDR3 extends over 16 amino acids. The V segment lost 4 bases and the J segment 0 bases; nucleotides outside the gene matches: 6. The V gene's germline CDR1 is LGHNA and CDR2 YNFKEQ. The CDR3 loop is CASSPAAGGISYEQYF. The CDR3 nucleotides read TGTGCCAGCAGCCCCGCAGCGGGAGGGATCTCCTACGAGCAGTACTTC.

The chain combines TRBV19 with TRBJ2-1, with 8 positions matching TRBD2. The ends lost 1 base at V and 2 bases at J; junction bases unmatched: 7. This CDR3 has 17 residues. The germline gives CDR1 LNHDA, CDR2 SQIVND (reference sequence). CDR3 nucleotide sequence: TGTGCCAGTAGTATAGCTAGCGGGCTCGATCCCTACAATGAGCAGTTCTTC. The encoded protein is CASSIASGLDPYNEQFF.

The gene calls are TRBV10-3 and TRBJ2-1; no clear D gene. The V end lost 2 bases, the J end lost 10 bases, and 9 bases lay between the germline ends. CDR3 size: 12 residues. The germline V gene encodes CDR1 ENHRY and CDR2 SYGVKD. The CDR3 nucleotides read TGTGCCATCAGTGAGCTAGGATTGGAGCAGTTCTTC. It codes for CAISELGLEQFF.